This TCR beta chain comes out of a study of T cell repertoires in cytomegalovirus infection. Study background: Carrying CMV and the relevant HLA type showed in public TCR beta signatures.

TCRdb reanalysed the reads using MiXCR and keeps one entry per CDR3 protein. The data show about 770,000 distinct CDR3 sequences, with roughly 28% seen just once and around 13% held by the top ten. Germline loops: CDR1 SGHAT, CDR2 FQNNGV. The CDR3 spans 18 residues. Between the trimmed V and J ends, which lost 0 bases and 0 bases, there was a span of 15 bases. In its sample, this clonotype was seen many times. What it recognizes is unknown. The chain recombines TRBV11-2 with TRBJ2-4; possible D gene TRBD1, 5 bases. Sequenced material: cultured CD8+ T cells from PBMCs, taken from culture after CMV antigen stimulation. The sequence was obtained from a human donor in good health (CMV status not recorded). Some clones in this sample may be carry-over from other donors' samples. The CDR3 region is CASSLDLPTALAKNIQYF. DNA for the CDR3: TGTGCCAGCAGCTTAGATCTGCCGACAGCTCTAGCCAAAAACATTCAGTACTTC.